The present T cell receptor beta chain was sequenced within a study of siplizumab effects on memory and regulatory T cells. Findings and caveats of the study: Most proliferating CD4+ or CD8+ clones, roughly 75-95%, had no naive or memory assignment. Proliferating Tregs from siplizumab cultures lacked functional confirmation of suppression. Unstimulated naive T cells seemed to show more diversity than memory cells did, and they also seemed to be among the major contributors to the alloresponse. Fewer alloreactive sequences mapped to unstimulated CD4+ memory cells under siplizumab.

Turning to this clone: Its target is unknown.

CDR3 length equals 11 residues. The germline V gene has CDR1 KGHSH and CDR2 LQKENI. Between the trimmed V and J ends, which lost 7 bases and 3 bases, there was a span of 5 bases. Sequencing was performed with immunoSEQ multiplex PCR; in TCRdb, only in-frame clones are kept and a portion is missing. Altogether fewer than 110,000 clones are present, approximately 91% being singletons, with the ten largest covering 12%. The receptor's source is a human donor in good health. The V call is TRBV18, the J call TRBJ2-3; D gene ambiguous. The sample comprised non-Treg CD4+ T cells sorted from blood. In DNA form, the CDR3 reads TGTGCCAGCTATAAGACAGATACGCAGTATTTT. It is translated as CASYKTDTQYF.